The 3 T cell receptor beta chains below were found in one sample sequenced in a study of Ad26.COV2.S vaccination and SARS-CoV-2 variants. The treatment: roughly 19 received Ad26.COV2.S at low or high dose, single or two shots; about five received placebo; per-sample allocation not given. Sampling occurred on day 63 after the first vaccine or placebo injection. TCRdb's table, derived via immunoSEQ multiplex PCR, lists solely in-frame clones and lacks some. The data contain under 250,000 clones, roughly 85% of them singletons. The material sequenced was peripheral blood, taken in a trial of Ad26.COV2.S vaccine versus placebo. The receptors were sampled from a person between 18 and 60 years old who received the Ad26.COV2.S COVID-19 vaccine or a placebo.

CDR3 residues: CASSQDQARRGGYTF. The CDR3, as DNA: TGCGCCAGCAGCCAAGATCAGGCCCGGAGGGGTGGCTACACCTTC. V gene TRBV4-3 combines with J gene TRBJ1-2, with D maybe TRBD1 (5 bases). Germline V gives CDR1 LGHNA, CDR2 YSLEER. CDR3 length: 15 residues. The V gene lost 0 bases and the J gene lost 7 bases, with 15 bases spanning the gap.

V and J are TRBV7-9 and TRBJ1-1; possibly TRBD1 for D (5 bases). The CDR3 extends over 16 amino acids. Per the germline V gene, CDR1 is SEHNR and CDR2 is FQNEAQ (reference sequence). The V gene lost 5 bases and the J gene lost 0 bases, with 16 bases spanning the gap. The CDR3 region is CASSPYSGLMNTEAFF. The CDR3 DNA sequence: TGTGCCAGCAGCCCTTATTCGGGACTGATGAACACTGAAGCTTTCTTT.

Written as DNA, the CDR3 is TGCGCCAGCAGCTTGGAAGGGTCGGACAGGAGGTACGAGCAGTACTTC. Translated: CASSLEGSDRRYEQYF. The rearrangement joins TRBV5-1 to TRBJ2-7; 7 bases fit TRBD1. V was clipped by 0 bases and J by 4 bases; unmatched bases: 10. Germline V gene data show CDR1 as SGHRS and CDR2 as YFSETQ. This CDR3 is 16 amino acids long.